The 8 T cell receptor beta chains listed next were all sequenced from one sample in a study of identical twins. TCRdb called the 5' RACE reads again in MiXCR, with one record for every CDR3 protein. The data hold approximately 350,000 distinct CDR3 sequences, with 9% to 15% observed a single time. This same sample was also part of a study on yellow fever vaccine responses in identical twins.

The sample comprised CD8+ T cells sorted from blood. The receptors shown here come from a woman between 18 and 29 years old in good health.

This rearrangement joins TRBV29-1 to TRBJ2-1, with D unresolved. V gave up 4 bases and J gave up 2 bases, with 9 bases separating them. CDR1 and CDR2 (germline): SQVTM, ANQGSEA. CDR3 size: 13 residues. CDR3 sequence reads: CSVASTAYNEQFF. The CDR3, as DNA: TGCAGCGTTGCCAGCACAGCCTACAATGAGCAGTTCTTC.

This clonotype has just a few counts. The chain recombines TRBV24-1 with TRBJ2-5; TRBD1 aligns across 10 bases. The CDR3 contains 15 residues. The junction had 5 bases not matched to a gene; V was cut back by 3 bases and J by 5 bases. The V gene's germline CDR1 is KGHDR and CDR2 SFDVKD. The CDR3 sequence: CATSDPGQGWETQYF. CDR3 coding DNA: TGTGCCACCAGTGATCCGGGACAGGGGTGGGAGACCCAGTACTTC.

This clonotype was recorded a few times. V is TRBV13 and J is TRBJ2-2; TRBD2 is a possible D gene (6 bases). The germline V gene has CDR1 PRHDT and CDR2 FYEKMQ (reference sequence). The V and J ends lost 5 bases and 4 bases respectively, with 8 bases between them. The CDR3 covers 13 residues. CDR3 DNA: TGTGCCAGCAGCGCGCGGGGCACCGGGGAGCTGTTTTTT. Translation gives CASSARGTGELFF.

This chain connects TRBV6-2 or TRBV6-3 to TRBJ2-2; D is perhaps TRBD2 (6 bases). This CDR3 is 17 amino acids long. CDR1 MNHEY and CDR2 SVGEGT come from the germline V gene. Trimming took 3 bases from V and 3 from J, leaving 17 bases between them. The CDR3 loop reads CASSYSGLARDTGELFF. CDR3 DNA: TGTGCCAGCAGTTATTCTGGGCTAGCGAGGGACACCGGGGAGCTGTTTTTT.

Only a few counts were recorded for this clonotype. V usage is TRBV10-3 and J usage is TRBJ1-2, with a weak D call TRBD1 (5 bases). Germline loops: CDR1 ENHRY, CDR2 SYGVKD. V was shortened by 0 bases and J by 6 bases, with 11 bases between the two germline ends. This CDR3 has 14 residues. This chain's CDR3 is CAISESRLGDGYTF. The CDR3 coding sequence is TGTGCCATCAGTGAGTCGAGGTTGGGGGATGGCTACACCTTC.

The J gene is TRBJ2-7, the V gene TRBV27; D is undetermined. The V end was cut by 3 bases, the J end by 0 bases, with 6 bases between. The germline gives CDR1 MNHEY, CDR2 SMNVEV (reference sequence). The CDR3 length is 13 residues. The CDR3 DNA is TGTGCCAGCAGTTTCCCGAGCTCCTACGAGCAGTACGTC. Encoded protein: CASSFPSSYEQYV.

This clonotype came up a few times. The rearrangement uses TRBV20-1 and TRBJ1-5, with D hard to call. The CDR3 has 16 residues. The germline V gene has CDR1 DFQATT and CDR2 SNEGSKA (reference sequence). Between the trimmed V and J ends, which lost 3 bases and 0 bases, there was a span of 15 bases. The CDR3 DNA follows: TGCAGTGCTAGGGGATTAGCAGGTGATAGCAATCAGCCCCAGCATTTT. Its protein is CSARGLAGDSNQPQHF.

The table lists this clonotype with a few counts. Here the CDR3 DNA reads TGTGCCAGCAGTCAAGGCGTAGGAATCGTAAACTATGGCTACACCTTC. It codes for CASSQGVGIVNYGYTF. The J gene is TRBJ1-2, the V gene TRBV12-3 or TRBV12-4; no firm D call. There are 16 residues in the CDR3. V was clipped by 5 bases and J by 2 bases, with 18 bases between them.